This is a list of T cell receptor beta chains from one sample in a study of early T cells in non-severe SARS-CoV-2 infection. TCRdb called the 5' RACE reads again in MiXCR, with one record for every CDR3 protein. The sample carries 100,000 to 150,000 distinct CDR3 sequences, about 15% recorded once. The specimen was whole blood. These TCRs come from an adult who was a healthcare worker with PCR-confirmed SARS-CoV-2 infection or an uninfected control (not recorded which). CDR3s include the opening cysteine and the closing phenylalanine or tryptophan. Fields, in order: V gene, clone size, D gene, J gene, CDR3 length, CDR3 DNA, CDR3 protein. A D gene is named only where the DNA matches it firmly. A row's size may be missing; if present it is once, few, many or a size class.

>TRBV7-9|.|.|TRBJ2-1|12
TGTGCCAGCAGCTTTTTATCTAATGAGCAGTTCTTC
CASSFLSNEQFF
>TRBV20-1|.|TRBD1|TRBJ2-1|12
TGCAGTGCGCGGAGTCCGGGACAGGGGTCGGTCTTC
CSARSPGQGSVF
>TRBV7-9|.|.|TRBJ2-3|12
TGTGCCAGCAGCTCCGAGACAGATACGCAGTATTTT
CASSSETDTQYF
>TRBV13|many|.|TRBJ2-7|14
TGTGCCAGCAGCTTTGCCCCTCAGGGCCCCGAGCAGTACTTC
CASSFAPQGPEQYF
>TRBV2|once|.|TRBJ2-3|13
TGTGCCAGCAGAGGTAGCGGCACAGATACGCAGTATTTT
CASRGSGTDTQYF
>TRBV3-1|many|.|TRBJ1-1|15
TGTGCCAGCAGCCTTGAGGGCAGAATGAACACTGAAGCTTTCTTT
CASSLEGRMNTEAFF
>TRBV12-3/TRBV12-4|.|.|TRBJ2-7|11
TGTGCCAGCAGTGTGACCTACGAGCAGTACTTC
CASSVTYEQYF
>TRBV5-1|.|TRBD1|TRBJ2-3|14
TGCGCCAGCAGCTCCGGGACAGAAACAGATACGCAGTATTTT
CASSSGTETDTQYF
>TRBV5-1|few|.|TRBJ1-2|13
TGCGCCAGCAGCTTTCAGGAGAACTATGGCTACACCTTC
CASSFQENYGYTF
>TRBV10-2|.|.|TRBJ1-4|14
TGCGCCAGCAGTGAGTCAGGGCGCCACGAAAAACTGTTTTTT
CASSESGRHEKLFF
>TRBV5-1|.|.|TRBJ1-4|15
TGCGCCAGCAGCTATGACAGCGGATCTAATGAAAAACTGTTTTTT
CASSYDSGSNEKLFF
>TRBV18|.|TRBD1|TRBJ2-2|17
TGTGCCAGCTCACTGAGGGACAGGGGGCGATACACCGGGGAGCTGTTTTTT
CASSLRDRGRYTGELFF
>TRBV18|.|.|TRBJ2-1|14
TGTGCCAGCTCCCAGGATTCGGTTTACAATGAGCAGTTCTTC
CASSQDSVYNEQFF
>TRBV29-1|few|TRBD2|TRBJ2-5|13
TGCAGCGTTACCGGGACTAGCCAAGAGACCCAGTACTTC
CSVTGTSQETQYF
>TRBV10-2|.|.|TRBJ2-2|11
TGCGCCAGCGGAACCGAACCGGAGCTGTTTTTT
CASGTEPELFF
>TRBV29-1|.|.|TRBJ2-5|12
TGCAGCTGTATCGGGGAGGCAGAGACCCAGTACTTC
CSCIGEAETQYF
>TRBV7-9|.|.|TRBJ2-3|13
TGTGCCAGCAGCTCATGGGGCCCAGATACGCAGTATTTT
CASSSWGPDTQYF
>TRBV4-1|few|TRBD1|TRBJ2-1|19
TGCGCCAGCAGCCAAGATCTCGGAGAGGGGGCATGGAGCTACAATGAGCAGTTCTTC
CASSQDLGEGAWSYNEQFF
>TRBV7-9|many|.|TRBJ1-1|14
TGTGCCAGCACCTCCGAAGGTGCGTACACTGAAGCTTTCTTT
CASTSEGAYTEAFF
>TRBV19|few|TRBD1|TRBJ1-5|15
TGTGCCAGTAGCCCAGGGCCAGGGGGGGTTCAGCCCCAGCATTTT
CASSPGPGGVQPQHF
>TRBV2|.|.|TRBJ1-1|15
TGTGCCAGCAGTGACACCGGGACAACGAACACTGAAGCTTTCTTT
CASSDTGTTNTEAFF
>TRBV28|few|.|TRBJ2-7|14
TGTGCCATCCAGGAAGGCGGGAAGTCCTACGAGCAGTACTTC
CAIQEGGKSYEQYF
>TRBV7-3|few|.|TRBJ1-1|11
TGTGCCAGCAGCGGAGGCACTGAAGCTTTCTTT
CASSGGTEAFF
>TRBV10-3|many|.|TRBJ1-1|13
TGTGCCACAACAGAACACCCGAACACTGAAGCTTTCTTT
CATTEHPNTEAFF
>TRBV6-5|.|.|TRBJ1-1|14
TGTGCCAGCAGTCTGACACCTGTGAACACTGAAGCTTTCTTT
CASSLTPVNTEAFF
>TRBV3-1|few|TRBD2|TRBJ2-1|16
TGTGCCAGCAGCCGAACTAGTGGGGCGGGGGGCGCCGAGAAGTTCTTC
CASSRTSGAGGAEKFF
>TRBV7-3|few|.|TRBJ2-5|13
TGTGCCAGCAGCTTAAATCCACAAGAGACCCAGTACTTC
CASSLNPQETQYF
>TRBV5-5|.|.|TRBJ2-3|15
TGTGCCAGCAGCCGGGGGACAGCCAGCACAGATACGCAGTATTTT
CASSRGTASTDTQYF
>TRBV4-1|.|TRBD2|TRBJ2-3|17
TGCGCCAGCAGCCAAGCCGGCGGAGCGGGGGACACAGATACGCAGTATTTT
CASSQAGGAGDTDTQYF
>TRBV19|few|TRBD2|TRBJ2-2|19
TGTGCCAGTAGTATATGGGGAGAGGCCGGGACTACCGAGACCGGGGAGCTGTTTTTT
CASSIWGEAGTTETGELFF
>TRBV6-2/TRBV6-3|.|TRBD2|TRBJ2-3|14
TGTGCCAGCAGCCACGGGACTAACACAGATACGCAGTATTTT
CASSHGTNTDTQYF
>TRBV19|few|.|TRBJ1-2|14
TGTGCCAGTAGTCCCGCCCTCGGGGGAGAAGGCTACACCTTC
CASSPALGGEGYTF
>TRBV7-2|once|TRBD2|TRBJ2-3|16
TGTGCCAGCAGCTTAGACGCGGGGGGGCTATCGGATACGCAGTATTTT
CASSLDAGGLSDTQYF
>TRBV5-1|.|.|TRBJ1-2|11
TGCGCCAGCCGCTCGGCCACTGGCTACACCTTC
CASRSATGYTF
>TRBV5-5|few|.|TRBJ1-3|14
TGTGCCAGCAGCTGGCGTACGGAGGGAAACACCATATATTTT
CASSWRTEGNTIYF
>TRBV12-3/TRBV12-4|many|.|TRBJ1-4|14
TGTGCCAGCAGTTTAAACAGGCCGAATGAAAAACTGTTTTTT
CASSLNRPNEKLFF
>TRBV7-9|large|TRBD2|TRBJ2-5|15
TGTGCCAGCAGCCATTCGGGACTAGCAAAAGAGACCCAGTACTTC
CASSHSGLAKETQYF
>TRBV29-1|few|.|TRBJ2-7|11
TGCAGCGTGGGGGAGGACTACGAGCAGTACTTC
CSVGEDYEQYF
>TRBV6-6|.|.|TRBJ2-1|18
TGTGCCAGCAGTTACTGGGGGATCGGGGGCGCGGGATACAATGAGCAGTTCTTC
CASSYWGIGGAGYNEQFF
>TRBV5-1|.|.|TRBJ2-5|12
TGCGCCAGCAGCTCCTATCCCGGCGCCCAGTACTTC
CASSSYPGAQYF
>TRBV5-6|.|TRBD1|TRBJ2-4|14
TGTGCCAGCAGCCTACAGGGGGCGTCTGACATTCAGTACTTC
CASSLQGASDIQYF
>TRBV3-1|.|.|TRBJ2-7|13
TGTGCCAGCAGCCCCTATCCGGGCTACGAGCAGTACTTC
CASSPYPGYEQYF
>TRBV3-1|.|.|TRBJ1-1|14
TGTACCAGCTCTCAGGGAGTAATGAACACTGAAGCTTTCTTT
CTSSQGVMNTEAFF
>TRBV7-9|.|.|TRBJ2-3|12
TGTGCCAGCAGCTTAGACAGCCTCGCGCAGTATTTT
CASSLDSLAQYF
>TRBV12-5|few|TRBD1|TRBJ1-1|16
TGTGCTAGTGGTTTGGGGCGACAGGGTTACTTTCCTGAAGCTTTCTTT
CASGLGRQGYFPEAFF
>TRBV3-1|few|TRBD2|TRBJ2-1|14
TGTGCCAGCAGCCAAGTAGCGGGGTTAAATGAGCAGTTCTTC
CASSQVAGLNEQFF
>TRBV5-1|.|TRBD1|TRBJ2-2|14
TGCGCCAGCAGCTCTGGACAGGGAACCGGGGAGCTGTTTTTT
CASSSGQGTGELFF
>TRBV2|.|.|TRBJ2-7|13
TGTGCCAGCAGTGGGGACTTATCCTACGAGCAGTACTTC
CASSGDLSYEQYF
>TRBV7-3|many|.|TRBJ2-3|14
TGTGCCAGCAGCCCCGGACCGGGACCAGATACGCAGTATTTT
CASSPGPGPDTQYF
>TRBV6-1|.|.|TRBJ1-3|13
TGTGCCAGCAGTGCTGGGAAGGACAACACCATATATTTT
CASSAGKDNTIYF
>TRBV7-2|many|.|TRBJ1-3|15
TGTGCCAGCAGCCTCAGTTCGATCTCTGGAAACACCATATATTTT
CASSLSSISGNTIYF
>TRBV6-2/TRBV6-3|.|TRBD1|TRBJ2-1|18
TGTGCCAGCACCCTACTGGGACAGGATGGTTTATCCTACAATGAGCAGTTCTTC
CASTLLGQDGLSYNEQFF
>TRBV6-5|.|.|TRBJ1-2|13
TGTGCCAGCAGAAAGACGGGGGGCTATGGCTACACCTTC
CASRKTGGYGYTF
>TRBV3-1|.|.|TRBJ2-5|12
TGTGCCAGCAGCCAACGGGACGAGACCCAGTACTTC
CASSQRDETQYF